This T cell receptor (beta chain) was sequenced in a study of T cell repertoires in cytomegalovirus infection. Study details: Both CMV infection and a matching HLA type were indicated by public TCR beta signatures.

This clonotype was detected ten times or more. TCRdb reprocessed the reads with MiXCR, giving one entry per CDR3 protein. In the table there are about 80,000 distinct CDR3 sequences, less than 4.5% of which are singletons. Germline CDR1 is MNHEY and CDR2 is SVGAGI. Trimming pared 4 bases from V and 9 bases from J, leaving 7 bases between. The CDR3 consists of 11 residues. The sequence was collected from a human donor in good health (CMV status not recorded). Some clones in this sample may be carry-over from other donors' samples. This rearrangement joins TRBV6-5 to TRBJ2-4, with D unresolved. The sample taken for sequencing was PBMCs. The CDR3 coding sequence is TGTGCCAGCAGTTCTAAGGCCATTCAGTACTTC. It yields the protein CASSSKAIQYF.